The present T cell receptor (beta chain) was sequenced within a study of cytomegalovirus exposure and HLA in healthy donors. About the research overall: Earlier, some 170 million T cells were analyzed, and 95 million to 140 million unique TCR beta sequences were found among them. Study-wide points: Accounts indicate the classifier identified cytomegalovirus status with strong specificity and sensitivity. Donors were assumed by presence/absence analyses to have roughly uniform sequencing depth.

PCR amplification relied on 60 Vbeta primers (plus 13 Jbeta primers). Sequenced by immunoSEQ multiplex PCR; TCRdb stores in-frame clones only, minus some. The sample carries about 110,000 clones, roughly four fifths recorded once. V lost 1 base to trimming and J lost 1 base, with 13 bases between them. There are 16 residues in the CDR3. CDR1 MGHDK and CDR2 SYGVNS come from the germline V gene. On this clone: Its antigen is as yet unknown.

This chain joins TRBV25-1 and TRBJ1-1; no clear D. The TCR was taken from a woman aged 45 to 65 in good health and CMV-seropositive. Sequenced material: PBMCs. CDR3 DNA sequence: TGTGCCAGCAGTGAATCCCCCGGCGGAGGGAACACTGAAGCTTTCTTT. The encoded protein is CASSESPGGGNTEAFF.